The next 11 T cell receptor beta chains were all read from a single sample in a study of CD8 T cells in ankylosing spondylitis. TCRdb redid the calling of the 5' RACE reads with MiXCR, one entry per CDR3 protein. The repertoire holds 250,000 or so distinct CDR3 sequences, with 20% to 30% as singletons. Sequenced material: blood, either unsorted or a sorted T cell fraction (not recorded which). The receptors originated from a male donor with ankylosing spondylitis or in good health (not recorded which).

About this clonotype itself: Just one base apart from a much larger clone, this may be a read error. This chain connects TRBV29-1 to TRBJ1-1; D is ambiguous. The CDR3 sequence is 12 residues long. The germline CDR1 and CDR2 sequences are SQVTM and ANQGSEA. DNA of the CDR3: TGCAACGCTGACGGACGTAACACTGAAGCTTTCTTT. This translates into CNADGRNTEAFF.

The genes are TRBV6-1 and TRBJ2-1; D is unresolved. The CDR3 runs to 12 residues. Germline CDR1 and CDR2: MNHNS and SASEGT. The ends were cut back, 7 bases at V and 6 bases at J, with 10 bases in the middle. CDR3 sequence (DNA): TGTGCCAGCAATTATCAGATCAATGAGCAGTTCTTC. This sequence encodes CASNYQINEQFF.

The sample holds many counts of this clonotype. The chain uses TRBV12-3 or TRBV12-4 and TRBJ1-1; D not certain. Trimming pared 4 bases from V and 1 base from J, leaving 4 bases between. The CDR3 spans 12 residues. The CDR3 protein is CASSYANTEAFF. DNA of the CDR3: TGTGCCAGCAGTTATGCGAACACTGAAGCTTTCTTT.

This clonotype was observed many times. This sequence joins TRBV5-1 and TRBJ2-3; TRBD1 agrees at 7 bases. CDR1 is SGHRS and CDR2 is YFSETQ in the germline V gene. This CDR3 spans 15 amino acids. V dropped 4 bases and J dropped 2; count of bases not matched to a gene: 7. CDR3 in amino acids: CASSPIGQATDTQYF. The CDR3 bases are TGCGCCAGCAGCCCGATAGGACAGGCCACAGATACGCAGTATTTT.

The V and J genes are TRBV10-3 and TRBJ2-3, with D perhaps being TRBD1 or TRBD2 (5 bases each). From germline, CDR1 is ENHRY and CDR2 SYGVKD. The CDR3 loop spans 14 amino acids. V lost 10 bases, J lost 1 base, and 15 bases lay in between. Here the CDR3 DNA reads TGTGCCACCCTCCCCCGGGACGGCACAGATACGCAGTATTTT. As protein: CATLPRDGTDTQYF.

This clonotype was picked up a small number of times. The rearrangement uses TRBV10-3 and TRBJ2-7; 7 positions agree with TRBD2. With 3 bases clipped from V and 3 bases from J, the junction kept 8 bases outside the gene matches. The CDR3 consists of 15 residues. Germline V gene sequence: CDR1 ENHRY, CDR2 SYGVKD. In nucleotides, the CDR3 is TGTGCCATCAGTGACGTGTTGCGGGGGATCTACGAGCAGTACTTC. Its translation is CAISDVLRGIYEQYF.

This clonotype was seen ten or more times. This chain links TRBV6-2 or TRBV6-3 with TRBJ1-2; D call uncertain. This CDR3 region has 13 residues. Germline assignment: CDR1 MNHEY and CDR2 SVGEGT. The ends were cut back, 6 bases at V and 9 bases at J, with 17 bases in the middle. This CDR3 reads CASSRRPRDSYTF. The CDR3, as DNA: TGTGCCAGCAGCCGCAGGCCGCGAGATAGCTACACCTTC.

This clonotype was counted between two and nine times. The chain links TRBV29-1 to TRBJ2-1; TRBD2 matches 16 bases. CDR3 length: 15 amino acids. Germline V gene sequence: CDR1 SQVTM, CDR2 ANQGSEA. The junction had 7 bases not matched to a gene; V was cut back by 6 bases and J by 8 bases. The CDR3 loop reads CSVGGLAGGRHEQFF. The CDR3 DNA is TGCAGCGTCGGGGGACTAGCGGGGGGGCGACATGAGCAGTTCTTC.

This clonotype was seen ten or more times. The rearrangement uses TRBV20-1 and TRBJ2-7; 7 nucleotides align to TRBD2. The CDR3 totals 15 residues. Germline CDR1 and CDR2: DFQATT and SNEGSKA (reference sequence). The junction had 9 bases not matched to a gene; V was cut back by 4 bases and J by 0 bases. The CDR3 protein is CSATGGGDRSYEQYF. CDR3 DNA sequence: TGCAGTGCTACGGGAGGCGGCGATCGCTCCTACGAGCAGTACTTC.

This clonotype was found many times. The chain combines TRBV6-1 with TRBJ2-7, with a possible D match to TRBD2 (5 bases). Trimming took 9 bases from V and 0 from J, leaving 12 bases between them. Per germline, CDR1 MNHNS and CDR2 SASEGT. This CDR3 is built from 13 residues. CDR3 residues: CASRRANSYEQYF. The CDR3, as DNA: TGTGCCAGTAGGCGGGCCAACTCCTACGAGCAGTACTTC.

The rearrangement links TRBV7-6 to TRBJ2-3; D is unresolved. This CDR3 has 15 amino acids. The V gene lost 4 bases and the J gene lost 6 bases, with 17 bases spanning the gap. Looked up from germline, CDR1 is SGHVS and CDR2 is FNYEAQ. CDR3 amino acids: CASSYPPRSGDTQYF. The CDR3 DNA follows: TGTGCCAGCAGCTATCCGCCCCGATCTGGGGATACGCAGTATTTT.